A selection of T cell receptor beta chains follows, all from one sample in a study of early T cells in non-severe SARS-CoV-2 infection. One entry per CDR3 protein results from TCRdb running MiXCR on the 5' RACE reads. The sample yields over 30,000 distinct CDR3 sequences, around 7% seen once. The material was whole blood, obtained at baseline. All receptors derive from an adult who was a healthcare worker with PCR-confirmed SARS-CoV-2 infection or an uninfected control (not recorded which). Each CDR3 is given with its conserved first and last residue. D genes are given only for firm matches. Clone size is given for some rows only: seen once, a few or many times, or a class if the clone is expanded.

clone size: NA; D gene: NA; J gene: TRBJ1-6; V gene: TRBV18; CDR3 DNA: TGTGCCAGCTCTTTAAGTGGGGCGACGGACTCACCCCTCCACTTT; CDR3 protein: CASSLSGATDSPLHF
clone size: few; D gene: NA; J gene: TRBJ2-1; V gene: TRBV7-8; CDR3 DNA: TGTGCCAGCAGCTTATTTGGGGGAGACACAAACAATGAGCAGTTCTTC; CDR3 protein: CASSLFGGDTNNEQFF
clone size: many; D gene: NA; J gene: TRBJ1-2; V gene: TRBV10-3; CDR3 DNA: TGTGCCATCAGTGAAGCGTCAGAGGGATATGGCTACACCTTC; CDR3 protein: CAISEASEGYGYTF
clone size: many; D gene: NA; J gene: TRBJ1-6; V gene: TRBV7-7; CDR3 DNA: TGTGCTAGCAGCACGGACTGGGCGTATAATTCACCCCTCCACTTT; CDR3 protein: CASSTDWAYNSPLHF
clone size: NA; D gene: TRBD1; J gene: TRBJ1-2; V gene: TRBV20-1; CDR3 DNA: TGCAGTGCTAGAAGCCGATACAGGGGTCAACCTCCTCGTTCGGACTATAGCTACACCTTC; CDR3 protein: CSARSRYRGQPPRSDYSYTF
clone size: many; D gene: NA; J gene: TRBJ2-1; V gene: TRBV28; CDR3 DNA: TGTGCCAGCAGTTTCCCGGGAGCGACCTACAATGAGCAGTTCTTC; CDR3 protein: CASSFPGATYNEQFF
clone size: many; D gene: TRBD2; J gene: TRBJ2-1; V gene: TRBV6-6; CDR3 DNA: TGTGCCAGCAGTTACTCGCCTAGCGGGACATCCATTAAATCCTACAATGAGCAGTTCTTC; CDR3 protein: CASSYSPSGTSIKSYNEQFF
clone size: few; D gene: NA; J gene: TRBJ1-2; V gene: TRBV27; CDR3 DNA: TGTGCCAGCAGTACATATTCGAACTATGGCTACACCTTC; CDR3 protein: CASSTYSNYGYTF
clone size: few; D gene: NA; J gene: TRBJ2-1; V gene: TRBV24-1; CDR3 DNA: TGTGCCACCAGTGATATATTTGGGGGCAATGAGCAGTTCTTC; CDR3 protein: CATSDIFGGNEQFF
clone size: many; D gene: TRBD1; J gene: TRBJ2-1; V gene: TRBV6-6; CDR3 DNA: TGTGCCAGCAGGGACAGGGGTGCCAATGAGCAGTTCTTC; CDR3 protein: CASRDRGANEQFF
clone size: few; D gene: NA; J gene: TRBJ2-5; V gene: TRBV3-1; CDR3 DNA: TGTGCCAGCAGTCCCCCCATCCAAGAGACCCAGTACTTC; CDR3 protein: CASSPPIQETQYF
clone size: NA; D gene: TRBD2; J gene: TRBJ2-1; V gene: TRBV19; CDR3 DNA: TGTGCCAGTAGTATAGATACGACTAGCGGCTACAATGAGCAGTTCTTC; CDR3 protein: CASSIDTTSGYNEQFF
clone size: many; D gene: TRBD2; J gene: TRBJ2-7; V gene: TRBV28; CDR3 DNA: TGTGCCATCCAAAGCGGGAGCAGCCACGAGCAGTACTTC; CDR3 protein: CAIQSGSSHEQYF
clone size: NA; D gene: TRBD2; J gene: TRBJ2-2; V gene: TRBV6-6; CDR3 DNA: TGTGCCAGCAGCCCAGGACTAGCGGGAGAATTGGCCGGGGAGCTGTTTTTT; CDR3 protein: CASSPGLAGELAGELFF
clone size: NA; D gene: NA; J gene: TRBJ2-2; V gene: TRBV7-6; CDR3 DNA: TGTGCCAGCAGCTTAGAGGGGAACACCGGGGAGCTGTTTTTT; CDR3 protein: CASSLEGNTGELFF
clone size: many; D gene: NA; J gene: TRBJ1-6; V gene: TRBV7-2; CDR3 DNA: TGTGCCAGCACCCTCAGAGGAGGATATAATTCACCCCTCCACTTT; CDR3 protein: CASTLRGGYNSPLHF
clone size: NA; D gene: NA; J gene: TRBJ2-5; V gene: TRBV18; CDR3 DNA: TGTGCCAGCTCAACCCCGAGACCGTTGCAAGAGACCCAGTACTTC; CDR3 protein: CASSTPRPLQETQYF
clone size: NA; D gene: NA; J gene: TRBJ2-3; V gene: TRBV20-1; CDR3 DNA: TGCAGTGCTAGAGATGTAGATACGCAGTATTTT; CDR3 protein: CSARDVDTQYF
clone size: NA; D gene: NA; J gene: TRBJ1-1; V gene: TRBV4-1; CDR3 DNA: TGCGCCAGCAGCCAAAGAACTAGGTCCCCAAACACTGAAGCTTTCTTT; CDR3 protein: CASSQRTRSPNTEAFF
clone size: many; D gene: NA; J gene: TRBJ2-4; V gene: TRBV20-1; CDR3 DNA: TGCAGTGCCACGTTGACAGGCCAAAACATTCAGTACTTC; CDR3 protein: CSATLTGQNIQYF
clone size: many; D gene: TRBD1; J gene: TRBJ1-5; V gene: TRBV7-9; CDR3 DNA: TGTGCCAGCAGCTCGACAGGGTACAATCAGCCCCAGCATTTT; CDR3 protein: CASSSTGYNQPQHF
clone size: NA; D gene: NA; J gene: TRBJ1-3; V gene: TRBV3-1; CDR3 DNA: TGTGCCAGCAGCCAAGATACCCCCTGGACAGCTGGAAACACCATATATTTT; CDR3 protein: CASSQDTPWTAGNTIYF
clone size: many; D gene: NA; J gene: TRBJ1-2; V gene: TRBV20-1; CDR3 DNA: TGCAGTGCTAGAGATACTGGGAACTATGGCTACACCTTC; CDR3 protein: CSARDTGNYGYTF
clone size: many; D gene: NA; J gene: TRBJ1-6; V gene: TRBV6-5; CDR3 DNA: TGTGCCAGCAGTTACGGGACCTTGGGTTCACCCCTCCACTTT; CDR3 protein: CASSYGTLGSPLHF
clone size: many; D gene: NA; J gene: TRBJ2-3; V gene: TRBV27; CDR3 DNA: TGTGCCAGCAGTTTACAAGCGCCGTCCACAGATACGCAGTATTTT; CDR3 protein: CASSLQAPSTDTQYF
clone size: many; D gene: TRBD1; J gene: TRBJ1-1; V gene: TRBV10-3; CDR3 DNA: TGTGCCACCCGGGGGACAGGGATAAACACTGAAGCTTTCTTT; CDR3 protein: CATRGTGINTEAFF
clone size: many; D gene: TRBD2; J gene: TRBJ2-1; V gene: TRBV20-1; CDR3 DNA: TGCAGTGCTAGACGATTAAAGCGGGAGGCCGCTAGCTATGAGCAGTTCTTC; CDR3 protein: CSARRLKREAASYEQFF
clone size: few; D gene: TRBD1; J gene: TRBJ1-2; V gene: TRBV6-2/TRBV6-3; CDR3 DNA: TGTGCCAGCAGCCGATCGCCGGGACAGGCCGGCTACACCTTC; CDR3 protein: CASSRSPGQAGYTF
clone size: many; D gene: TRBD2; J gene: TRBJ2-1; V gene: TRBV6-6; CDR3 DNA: TGTGCCAGCAGTTACTCCCCCAGCGGGAGGGCCAGGGATGAGCAGTTCTTC; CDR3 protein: CASSYSPSGRARDEQFF
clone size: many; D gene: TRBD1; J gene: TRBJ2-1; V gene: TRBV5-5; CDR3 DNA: TGTGCCAGCAGCAAGGACAGGGTATACAATGAGCAGTTCTTC; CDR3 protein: CASSKDRVYNEQFF
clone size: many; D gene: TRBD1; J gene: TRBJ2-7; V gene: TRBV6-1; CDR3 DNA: TGTGCCAGCAGGACAGGGAGTATCTACGAGCAGTACTTC; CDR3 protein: CASRTGSIYEQYF
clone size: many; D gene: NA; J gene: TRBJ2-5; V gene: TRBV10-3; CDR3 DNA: TGTGCCATCAGCGCGGGGTACCAAGAGACCCAGTACTTC; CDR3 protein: CAISAGYQETQYF
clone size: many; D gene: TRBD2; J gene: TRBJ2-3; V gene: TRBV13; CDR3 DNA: TGTGCCAGCAGCTCTTTAGTTGGGACTACTGACACAGATACGCAGTATTTT; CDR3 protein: CASSSLVGTTDTDTQYF
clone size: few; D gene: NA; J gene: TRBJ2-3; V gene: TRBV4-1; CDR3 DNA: TGCGCCAGCAGCCAAACTGGTGGGGAAAATACGCAGTATTTT; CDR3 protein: CASSQTGGENTQYF
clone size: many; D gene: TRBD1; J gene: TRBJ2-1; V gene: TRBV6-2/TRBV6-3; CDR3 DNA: TGTGCCAGCGGGGACAGCTACAATGAGCAGTTCTTC; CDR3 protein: CASGDSYNEQFF
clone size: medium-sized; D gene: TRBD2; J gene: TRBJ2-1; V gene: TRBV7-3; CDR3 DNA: TGTGCCAGCAGCTTAGGTAGCAGCGGGAAGCAGTTCTTC; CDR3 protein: CASSLGSSGKQFF
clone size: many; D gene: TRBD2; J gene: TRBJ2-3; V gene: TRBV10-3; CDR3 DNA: TGTGCCATCAGTGACCCTAGCGGGAACTCAGATACGCAGTATTTT; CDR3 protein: CAISDPSGNSDTQYF
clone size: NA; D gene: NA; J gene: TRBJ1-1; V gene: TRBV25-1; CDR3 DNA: TGTGCCAGCAGTGAATCCGCCCTTGAAGCTTTCTTT; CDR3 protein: CASSESALEAFF
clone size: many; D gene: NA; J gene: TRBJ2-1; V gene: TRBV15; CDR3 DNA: TGTGCCACCCGTACGGGCGGAAGCTCCTACAATGAGCAGTTCTTC; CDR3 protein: CATRTGGSSYNEQFF
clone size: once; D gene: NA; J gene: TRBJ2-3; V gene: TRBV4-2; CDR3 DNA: TGTGCCAGCAGCCAAAACCCCGGACTCTCCCGCGACACAGATACGCAGTGTTTT; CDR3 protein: CASSQNPGLSRDTDTQCF
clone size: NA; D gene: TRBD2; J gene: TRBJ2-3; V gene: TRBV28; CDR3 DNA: TGTGCCAGCAGACAGGGACTAGCGGGAGAAGATACGCAGTATTTT; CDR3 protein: CASRQGLAGEDTQYF
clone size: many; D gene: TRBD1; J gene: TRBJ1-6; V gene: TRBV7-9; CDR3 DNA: TGTGCCAGCAGCCCGGGACAGGGGAATTCACCCCTCCACTTT; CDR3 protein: CASSPGQGNSPLHF
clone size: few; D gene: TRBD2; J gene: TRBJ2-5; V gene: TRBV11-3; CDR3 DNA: TGTGCCAGCAGCCCGGGACTAGCGGGAGGCCAAGAGACCCAGTACTTC; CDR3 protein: CASSPGLAGGQETQYF
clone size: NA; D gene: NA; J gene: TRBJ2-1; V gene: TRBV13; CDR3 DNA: TGTGCCAGCAGCTTAGGTCCTATCCCCAATGAGCAGTTCTTC; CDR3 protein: CASSLGPIPNEQFF
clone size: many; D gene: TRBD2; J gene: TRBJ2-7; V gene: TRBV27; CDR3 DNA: TGTGCCAGCAGTGGGACTAGCGGACACGTCTCCTACGAGCAGTACTTC; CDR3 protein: CASSGTSGHVSYEQYF
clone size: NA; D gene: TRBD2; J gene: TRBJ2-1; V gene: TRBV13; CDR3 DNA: TGTGCCAGCAGCCTGCCGGGACTAGCGGGAAATGAGCAGTTCTTC; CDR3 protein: CASSLPGLAGNEQFF
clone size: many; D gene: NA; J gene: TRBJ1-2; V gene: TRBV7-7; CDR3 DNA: TGTGCTAGCAGCGATACCCGATCGCGCCTCTATGGCTACACCTTC; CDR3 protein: CASSDTRSRLYGYTF
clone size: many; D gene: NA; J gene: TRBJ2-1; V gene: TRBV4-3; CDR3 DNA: TGCGCCAGCAGCCAAGATTTACGGGGATTCTACAATGAGCAGTTCTTC; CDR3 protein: CASSQDLRGFYNEQFF
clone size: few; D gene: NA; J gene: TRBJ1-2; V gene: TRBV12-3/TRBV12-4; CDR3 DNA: TGTGCCAGCAGTTTTTTTGCAGGGGAGGGATACACCTTC; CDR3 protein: CASSFFAGEGYTF
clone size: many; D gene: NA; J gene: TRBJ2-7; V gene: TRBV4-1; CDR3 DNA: TGCGCCAGCAGCCAAGAAGGAGGCAGTTCCTACGAGCAGTACTTC; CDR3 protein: CASSQEGGSSYEQYF
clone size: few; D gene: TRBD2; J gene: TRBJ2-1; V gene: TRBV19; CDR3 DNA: TGTGCCAGTAGTACCCCTTCCATGGGACTAGCGGGAGGGCTGTTCTTC; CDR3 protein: CASSTPSMGLAGGLFF
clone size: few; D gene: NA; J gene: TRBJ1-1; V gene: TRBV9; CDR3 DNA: TGTGCCAGCAGCCCATCGGGACGTCAGAACACTGAAGCTTTCTTT; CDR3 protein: CASSPSGRQNTEAFF
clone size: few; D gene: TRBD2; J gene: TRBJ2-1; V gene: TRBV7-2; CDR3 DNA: TGTGCTACGCGGGAGGGCCTCAATGAGCAGTTCTTC; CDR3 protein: CATREGLNEQFF